Detailed here is one T cell receptor beta chain. Its antigen is not known. These data are taken from a study of graft-versus-host responses after intestinal transplantation. The wider study: After anti-thymocyte globulin induction, recipients took tacrolimus and steroids for 2 to 3 years.

The assay was immunoSEQ multiplex PCR, and TCRdb's table has in-frame clones only and misses some. This repertoire shows some 90,000 clones, around nine tenths found once; its top ten account for 5% to 6.5%. Study findings and constraints: Circulating GvH clones peaking coincided with falling HvG clones soon after transplant. Recipient marrow held GvH clones, some first seen in ileum or blood.

The CDR3 is 17 residues long. The trim removed 5 bases at V and 5 bases at J, leaving 12 bases unmatched. Germline CDR1 reads PRHDT; CDR2 reads FYEKMQ (reference sequence). Here the sequenced sample was unstimulated CD8+ T cells sorted from spleen or lymph node cells, taken before intestinal transplant. The rearrangement uses TRBV13 and TRBJ2-5; 12 bases line up with TRBD1. The TCR originated in a human donor who received an intestinal transplant. The CDR3 DNA is TGTGCCAGCAGCAACTATCCGGGACAGGGGGCTCGGGAGACCCAGTACTTC. It specifies CASSNYPGQGARETQYF.